These 25 T cell receptor beta chains share one sample of origin, sequenced in a study of blood T cell repertoires in COVID-19. Some clones are missing from TCRdb's copy, which holds only in-frame ones; the method was immunoSEQ multiplex PCR. The sample lists approximately 12,000 clones; roughly 80% were seen once. What was sequenced was peripheral blood. The receptor source for this set is a man older than 75 with acute or convalescent COVID-19.

This rearrangement joins TRBV21-1 to TRBJ2-2; the table's D call, TRBD2, has no DNA check behind it. TRBV21-1 is an annotated pseudogene. The CDR3 length is 15 residues. The CDR3 DNA sequence: TGTGCCAGCAGCAGGGGACTAGGCCTGGCCGGGGAGCTGTTTTTT. Its protein product is CASSRGLGLAGELFF.

This rearrangement joins TRBV24-1 to TRBJ1-1; 8 bases are a match to TRBD1. Germline CDR1 reads KGHDR; CDR2 reads SFDVKD. The J segment lost 3 bases and the V segment lost 5 bases, leaving 1 base of the junction unmatched. The CDR3 length is 13 residues. The CDR3 reads CATSVDRDTEAFF. The DNA of the CDR3 is TGTGCCACCAGTGTGGACAGGGACACTGAAGCTTTCTTT.

This rearrangement joins TRBV5-1 to TRBJ2-3; TRBD2 aligns across 11 bases. Per germline, CDR1 SGHRS and CDR2 YFSETQ. There are 17 residues in the CDR3. V shed 4 bases, J shed 4 bases, and the junction held 11 bases outside the gene matches. The CDR3: CASSIRTGTSGSDTQYF. CDR3 nucleotide sequence: TGCGCCAGCAGCATACGAACCGGGACTAGCGGCTCAGATACGCAGTATTTT. Full variable domain (missing parts from reference TRBV5-1 and TRBJ2-3): KAGVTQTPRYLIKTRGQQVTLSCSPISGHRSVSWYQQTPGQGLQFLFEYFSETQRNKGNFPGRFSGRQFSNSRSEMNVSTLELGDSALYLCASSIRTGTSGSDTQYFGPGTRLTVL.

The CDR3 loop reads CASSYRRGQGRLHF. CDR3 in DNA: TGTGCCAGCAGTTACCGGCGGGGGCAGGGGAGGCTCCACTTT. The J gene is TRBJ1-6, the V gene TRBV6-5; D is perhaps TRBD1 (6 bases). CDR3 length equals 14 residues. Germline-derived CDR1 and CDR2 are MNHEY and SVGAGI. V lost 2 bases, J lost 16 bases, and 18 bases lay in between.

This chain links TRBV29-1 with TRBJ1-1; the D gene is possibly TRBD1 (6 bases). This CDR3 spans 12 amino acids. The V gene lost 7 bases and the J gene lost 0 bases, with 9 bases spanning the gap. Per the germline V gene, CDR1 is SQVTM and CDR2 is ANQGSEA. DNA of the CDR3: TGCAGCGGGACAGTCATGAACACTGAAGCTTTCTTT. Translating gives CSGTVMNTEAFF.

This clone appeared a single time. The chain joins TRBV7-9 to TRBJ1-6, with D unresolved. This CDR3 region has 15 residues. V was shortened by 4 bases and J by 3 bases, with 10 bases between the two germline ends. The germline gives CDR1 SEHNR, CDR2 FQNEAQ (reference sequence). DNA for the CDR3: TGTGCCAGCAGCTGGAGGGATATCTATAATTCACCCCTCCACTTT. Translated, it gives CASSWRDIYNSPLHF. The variable domain in full, completed from reference TRBV7-9 and TRBJ1-6, reads DTGVSQNPRHKITKRGQNVTFRCDPISEHNRLYWYRQTLGQGPEFLTYFQNEAQLEKSRLLSDRFSAERPKGSFSTLEIQRTEQGDSAMYLCASSWRDIYNSPLHFGNGTRLTVT.

The chain joins TRBV7-2 to TRBJ2-5; weak D call: TRBD2 (6 bases). Germline values: CDR1 SGHTA, CDR2 FQGNSA. The CDR3 totals 17 residues. Trimming pared 4 bases from V and 2 bases from J, leaving 20 bases between. CDR3 nucleotides: TGTGCCAGCAGCTCGCACCAGGGCCGGGGGTTTCAAGAGACCCAGTACTTC. It encodes CASSSHQGRGFQETQYF. The complete variable domain, with remaining parts taken from reference TRBV7-2 and TRBJ2-5, reads GAGVSQSPSNKVTEKGKDVELRCDPISGHTALYWYRQSLGQGLEFLIYFQGNSAPDKSGLPSDRFSAERTGGSVSTLTIQRTQQEDSAVYLCASSSHQGRGFQETQYFGPGTRLLVL.

This clone was detected only once. The gene calls are TRBV18 and TRBJ2-5; 10 nucleotides align to TRBD1. The J call may be faulty, since TRBJ2-7 better matches the DNA end. CDR3 length: 15 residues. CDR1 KGHSH and CDR2 LQKENI come from the germline V gene. The DNA for the CDR3 is TGTGCCAGCTCACCTCCGGGACAGGGGCGCCTCGAGCAGTACTTC. This encodes CASSPPGQGRLEQYF.

This rearrangement joins TRBV9 to TRBJ1-2; 8 bases are shared with TRBD1. CDR1 SGDLS and CDR2 YYNGEE come from the germline V gene. Trimming removed 4 bases from V and 4 bases from J; junction bases left unmatched: 6. The CDR3 has 14 residues. The DNA of the CDR3 is TGTGCCAGCAGCCTCGACGGACAGGGCTATGGCTACACCTTC. As protein: CASSLDGQGYGYTF.

This clone was observed a handful of times. This chain connects TRBV5-8 to TRBJ1-5; D remains ambiguous. Trimming left V 3 bases short and J 2 bases short, with 18 bases between. The CDR3 is made up of 17 amino acids. Germline loops: CDR1 SGHTS, CDR2 YDEGEE. The CDR3 is CASSSVYSGVGNQPQHF. The CDR3 DNA sequence: TGTGCCAGCAGCTCCGTGTATTCCGGGGTTGGCAATCAGCCCCAGCATTTT. Supplemented by reference TRBV5-8 and TRBJ1-5, the full variable domain reads EAGVTQSPTHLIKTRGQQATLRCSPISGHTSVYWYQQALGLGLQFLLWYDEGEERNRGNFPPRFSGRQFPNYSSELNVNALELEDSALYLCASSSVYSGVGNQPQHFGDGTRLSIL.

The V gene is TRBV2, the J gene TRBJ2-7; 13 bases fit TRBD2. Germline loops: CDR1 SNHLY, CDR2 FYNNEI. The CDR3 has 17 residues. Germline trimming cut 4 bases from V and 1 base from J; bases unmatched to any gene: 7. The CDR3: CASSGRGLAGASYEQYF. The DNA of the CDR3 is TGTGCCAGCAGTGGGCGAGGACTAGCGGGGGCATCCTACGAGCAGTACTTC.

The chain employs TRBV28 and TRBJ1-2; perhaps TRBD1 as D (6 bases). CDR3 size: 14 residues. Trimming pared 7 bases from V and 7 bases from J, leaving 19 bases between. CDR1 is MDHEN and CDR2 is SYDVKM in the germline V gene. CDR3 nucleotides: TGTGCCAGCAAGAGAACCGGGACATCGTTTGGCTACACCTTC. It specifies CASKRTGTSFGYTF.

The CDR3 reads CASRGSGRGNQIANTGELFF. The CDR3 nucleotides are TGCGCCAGCAGAGGGTCGGGGCGGGGGAACCAAATTGCGAACACCGGGGAGCTGTTTTTT. The gene calls are TRBV4-1 and TRBJ2-2, with 7 bases lining up with TRBD2. This CDR3 has 20 amino acids. V lost 6 bases, J lost 0 bases, and 19 bases stayed unmatched. Germline-derived CDR1 and CDR2 are MGHRA and YSYEKL.

The chain is built from TRBV7-2 and TRBJ2-5, with a possible D match to TRBD1 (6 bases). CDR3 size: 15 residues. Per germline, CDR1 SGHTA and CDR2 FQGNSA. V dropped 4 bases and J dropped 4 bases, with 16 bases sitting between them. The CDR3 DNA follows: TGTGCCAGCAGCTCCCGGGACAATAGGAGAGAGACCCAGTACTTC. This gives the protein CASSSRDNRRETQYF. The whole variable domain, filled in from reference TRBV7-2 and TRBJ2-5, reads GAGVSQSPSNKVTEKGKDVELRCDPISGHTALYWYRQSLGQGLEFLIYFQGNSAPDKSGLPSDRFSAERTGGSVSTLTIQRTQQEDSAVYLCASSSRDNRRETQYFGPGTRLLVL.

The chain couples TRBV3-1 (or the pseudogene TRBV3-2) to TRBJ2-3; D ambiguous. This CDR3 contains 14 residues. Per germline, CDR1 LGHDT and CDR2 YNNKEL (reference sequence). V lost 1 base to trimming and J lost 0 bases, with 5 bases between them. DNA for the CDR3: TGTGCCAGCAGCCAAGCCAGAAGCACAGATACGCAGTATTTT. This sequence encodes CASSQARSTDTQYF.

CDR3 nucleotides: TGTGCCAGCAGCTCCGGACTAGCGGGGGGGCCTAGCACAGATACGCAGTATTTT. The encoded protein is CASSSGLAGGPSTDTQYF. The rearrangement joins TRBV5-4 to TRBJ2-3, with 15 bases fitting TRBD2. Per germline, CDR1 SGHNT and CDR2 YYREEE (reference sequence). The CDR3 totals 18 residues. Trimming removed 3 bases from V and 0 bases from J; junction bases left unmatched: 5.

The J gene is TRBJ2-3, the V gene TRBV9; D perhaps matches TRBD1 (5 bases). Trimming removed 1 base at V and 9 bases at J, with 24 bases between. CDR1 and CDR2 from the germline V gene are SGDLS and YYNGEE. CDR3 length: 17 residues. The CDR3 reads CASSVFPDTSAMDTQYF. The CDR3 nucleotides are TGTGCCAGCAGCGTATTCCCGGACACCTCCGCGATGGACACGCAGTATTTT.

The CDR3 bases are TGTGCCAGCAGCGAGACAGGGTTCGGCGGTCAGCCCCAGCATTTT. This codes for CASSETGFGGQPQHF. This chain joins TRBV7-8 and TRBJ1-5, with 7 bases that match TRBD1. This CDR3 region has 15 residues. Trimming at V came to 5 bases and at J to 6 bases, leaving 10 bases not matched to a gene. Germline V CDR1 and CDR2: SGHVS, FQNEAQ.

DNA for the CDR3: TGTGCCACCAGCAGAGATTATATAGGGGACAGCTCCTACAATGAGCAGTTCTTC. Amino acids: CATSRDYIGDSSYNEQFF. This rearrangement joins TRBV15 to TRBJ2-1; 7 positions match TRBD1. This CDR3 region has 18 residues. The trim removed 0 bases at V and 0 bases at J, leaving 8 bases unmatched. The germline V gene has CDR1 LNHNV and CDR2 YYDKDF (reference sequence).

J is TRBJ2-1 and V is TRBV7-9, with 7 nucleotides matching TRBD1. Trimming at V came to 8 bases and at J to 2 bases, leaving 9 bases not matched to a gene. The V gene's germline CDR1 is SEHNR and CDR2 FQNEAQ (reference sequence). The CDR3 runs 15 residues. The CDR3 sequence: CASGEQGLTYNEQFF. The DNA for the CDR3 is TGTGCCAGCGGAGAACAGGGGCTGACCTACAATGAGCAGTTCTTC.

This chain connects TRBV6-5 to TRBJ1-5; D is ambiguous. CDR1 and CDR2 from the germline V gene are MNHEY and SVGAGI. The CDR3 is made up of 12 amino acids. V was shortened by 6 bases and J by 6 bases, with 9 bases between the two germline ends. The CDR3 sequence is CASRQVTQPQHF. The CDR3 nucleotides read TGTGCCAGCAGGCAGGTGACTCAGCCCCAGCATTTT.

The CDR3 protein is CATMGQWNTEAFF. CDR3 DNA sequence: TGTGCCACCATGGGACAATGGAACACTGAAGCTTTCTTT. The rearrangement links TRBV7-2 to TRBJ1-1, with D possibly matching TRBD1 (6 bases). Trimming took 10 bases from V and 1 from J, leaving 13 bases between them. The CDR3 covers 13 residues. Germline-derived CDR1 and CDR2 are SGHTA and FQGNSA.

The chain uses TRBV3-1 (or the pseudogene TRBV3-2) and TRBJ1-2; maybe TRBD1 (5 bases). V was pared by 1 base and J by 5 bases, with 8 bases between. This CDR3 region has 13 residues. The germline CDR1 and CDR2 sequences are LGHDT and YNNKEL (reference sequence). The CDR3 here is CASSQGRVYGYTF. The CDR3 DNA reads as TGTGCCAGCAGCCAAGGCAGGGTATATGGCTACACCTTC.

The J gene is TRBJ2-5, the V gene TRBV6-5; a possible D gene is TRBD2 (5 bases). V gave up 0 bases and J gave up 9 bases, with 17 bases separating them. CDR1 and CDR2 from the germline V gene are MNHEY and SVGAGI. The CDR3 length is 15 residues. Here the CDR3 reads CASSYSVLLREPQYF. The CDR3 bases are TGTGCCAGCAGTTACTCTGTTCTCTTAAGGGAGCCCCAGTACTTC.

This clone has only a few counts. V gene TRBV5-1 combines with J gene TRBJ1-2, with D perhaps matching TRBD1 (6 bases). Trimming left V 2 bases short and J 4 bases short, with 15 bases between. The CDR3 sequence is 15 residues long. Germline loops: CDR1 SGHRS, CDR2 YFSETQ. CDR3 protein: CASSFYLGAAYGYTF. The CDR3, as DNA: TGCGCCAGCAGCTTTTATTTGGGGGCCGCCTATGGCTACACCTTC.